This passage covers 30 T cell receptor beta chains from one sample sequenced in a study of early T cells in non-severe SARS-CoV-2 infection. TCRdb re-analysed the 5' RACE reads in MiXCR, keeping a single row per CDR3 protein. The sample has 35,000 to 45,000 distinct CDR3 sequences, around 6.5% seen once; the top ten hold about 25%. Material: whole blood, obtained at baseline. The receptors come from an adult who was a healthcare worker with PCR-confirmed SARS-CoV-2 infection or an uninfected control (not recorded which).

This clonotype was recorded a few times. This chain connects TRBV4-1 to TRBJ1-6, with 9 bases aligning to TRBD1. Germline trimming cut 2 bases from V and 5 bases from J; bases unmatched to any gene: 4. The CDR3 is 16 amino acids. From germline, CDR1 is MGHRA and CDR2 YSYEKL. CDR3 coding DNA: TGCGCCAGCAGCCAACCGGGACAGGGAGATAATTCACCCCTCCACTTT. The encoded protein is CASSQPGQGDNSPLHF.

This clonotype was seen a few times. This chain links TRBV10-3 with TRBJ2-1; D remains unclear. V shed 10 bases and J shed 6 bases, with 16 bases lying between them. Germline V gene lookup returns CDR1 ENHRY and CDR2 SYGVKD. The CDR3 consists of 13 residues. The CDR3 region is CATYESPRNEQFF. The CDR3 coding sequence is TGTGCCACCTATGAATCTCCCCGCAATGAGCAGTTCTTC.

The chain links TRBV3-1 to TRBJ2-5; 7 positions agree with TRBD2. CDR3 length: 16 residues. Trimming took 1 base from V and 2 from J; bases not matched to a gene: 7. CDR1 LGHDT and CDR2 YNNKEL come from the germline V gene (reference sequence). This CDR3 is CASSQAMRGNQETQYF. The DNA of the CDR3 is TGTGCCAGCAGCCAAGCCATGCGGGGGAATCAAGAGACCCAGTACTTC.

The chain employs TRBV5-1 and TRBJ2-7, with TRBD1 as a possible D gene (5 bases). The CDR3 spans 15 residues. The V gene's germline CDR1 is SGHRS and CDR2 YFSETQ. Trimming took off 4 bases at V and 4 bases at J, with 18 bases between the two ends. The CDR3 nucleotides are TGCGCCAGCAGCCCCGGGCCCAGGGTCGGATACGAGCAGTACTTC. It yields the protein CASSPGPRVGYEQYF.

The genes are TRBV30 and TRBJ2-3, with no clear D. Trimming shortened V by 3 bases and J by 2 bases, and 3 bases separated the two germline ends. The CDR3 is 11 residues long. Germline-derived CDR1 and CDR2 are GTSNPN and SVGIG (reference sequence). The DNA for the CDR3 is TGTGCCTGGAGCGACACAGATACGCAGTATTTT. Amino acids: CAWSDTDTQYF.

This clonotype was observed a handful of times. The CDR3 nucleotides are TGTGCCAGTAGTGACGGGGGGCTCACAGATACGCAGTATTTT. Amino acid sequence: CASSDGGLTDTQYF. V gene TRBV19 combines with J gene TRBJ2-3, with D possibly matching TRBD2 (7 bases). The CDR3 is 14 residues long. The V gene lost 5 bases and the J gene lost 2 bases, with 11 bases spanning the gap. Germline V CDR1 and CDR2: LNHDA, SQIVND (reference sequence).

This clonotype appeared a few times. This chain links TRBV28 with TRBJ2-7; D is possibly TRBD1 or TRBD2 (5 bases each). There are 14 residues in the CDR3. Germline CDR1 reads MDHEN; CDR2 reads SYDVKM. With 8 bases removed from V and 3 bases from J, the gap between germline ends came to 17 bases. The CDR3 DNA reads TGTGCCAGCCAGGTGAGGTGGGGGAACTACGAGCAGTACTTC. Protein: CASQVRWGNYEQYF.

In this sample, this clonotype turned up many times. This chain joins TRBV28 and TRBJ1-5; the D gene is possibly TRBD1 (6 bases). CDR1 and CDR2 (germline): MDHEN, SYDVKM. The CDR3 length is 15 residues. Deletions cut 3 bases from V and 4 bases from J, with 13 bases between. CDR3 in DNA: TGTGCCAGCAGTTTCCGGGGGCGCCAAAATCAGCCCCAGCATTTT. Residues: CASSFRGRQNQPQHF.

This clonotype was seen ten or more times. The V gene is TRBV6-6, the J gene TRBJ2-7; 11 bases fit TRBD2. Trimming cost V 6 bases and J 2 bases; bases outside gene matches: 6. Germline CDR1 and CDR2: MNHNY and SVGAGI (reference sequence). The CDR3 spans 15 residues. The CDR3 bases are TGTGCCAGCAGGCCCCATAGCGGGAGGGCCTACGAGCAGTACTTC. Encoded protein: CASRPHSGRAYEQYF.

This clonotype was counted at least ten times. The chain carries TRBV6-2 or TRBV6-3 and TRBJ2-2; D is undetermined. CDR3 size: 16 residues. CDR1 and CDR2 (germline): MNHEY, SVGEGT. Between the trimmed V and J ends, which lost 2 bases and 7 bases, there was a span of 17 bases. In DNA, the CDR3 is TGTGCCAGCAGTTACCCTCCTTCTGCCGGAAGCGGGGAGCTGTTTTTT. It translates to CASSYPPSAGSGELFF.

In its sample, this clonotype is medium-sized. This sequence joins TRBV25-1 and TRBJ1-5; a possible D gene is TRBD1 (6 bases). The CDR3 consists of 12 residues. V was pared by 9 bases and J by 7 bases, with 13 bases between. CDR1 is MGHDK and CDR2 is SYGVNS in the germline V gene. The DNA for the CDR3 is TGTGCCAGTCAGGGGCCCGGGCAGCCCCAGCATTTT. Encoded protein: CASQGPGQPQHF.

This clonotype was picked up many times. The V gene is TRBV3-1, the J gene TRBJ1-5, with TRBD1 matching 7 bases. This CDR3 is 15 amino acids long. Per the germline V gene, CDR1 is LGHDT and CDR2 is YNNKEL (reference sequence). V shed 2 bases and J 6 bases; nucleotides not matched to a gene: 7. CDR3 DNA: TGTGCCAGCAGCCAAAGGGGGCGCATTGGTCAGCCCCAGCATTTT. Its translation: CASSQRGRIGQPQHF.

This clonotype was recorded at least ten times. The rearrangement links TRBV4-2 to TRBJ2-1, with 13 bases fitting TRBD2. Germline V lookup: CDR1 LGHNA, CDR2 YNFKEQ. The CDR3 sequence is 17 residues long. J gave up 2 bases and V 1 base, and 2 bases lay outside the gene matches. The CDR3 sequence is CASSQGGTSGTYNEQFF. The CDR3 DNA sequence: TGTGCCAGCAGCCAAGGGGGGACTAGCGGGACCTACAATGAGCAGTTCTTC.

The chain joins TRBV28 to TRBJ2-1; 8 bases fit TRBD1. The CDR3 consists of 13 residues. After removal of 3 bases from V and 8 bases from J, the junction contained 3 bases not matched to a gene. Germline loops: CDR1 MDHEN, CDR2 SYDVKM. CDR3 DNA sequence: TGTGCCAGCAGTTTGGACAGGGAGGATGAGCAGTTCTTC. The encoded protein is CASSLDREDEQFF.

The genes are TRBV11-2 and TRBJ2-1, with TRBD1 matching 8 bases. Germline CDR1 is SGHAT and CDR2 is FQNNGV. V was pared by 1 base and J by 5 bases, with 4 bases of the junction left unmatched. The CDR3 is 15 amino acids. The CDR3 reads CASSLGQGFDNEQFF. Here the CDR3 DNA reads TGTGCCAGCAGCTTAGGACAGGGGTTCGACAATGAGCAGTTCTTC.

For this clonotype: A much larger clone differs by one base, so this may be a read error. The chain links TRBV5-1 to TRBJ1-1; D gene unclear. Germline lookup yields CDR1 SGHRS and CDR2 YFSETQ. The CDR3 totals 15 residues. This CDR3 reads CVSSLAASLNTEAFF. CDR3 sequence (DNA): TGCGTCAGCAGCTTGGCAGCATCTTTGAACACTGAAGCTTTCTTT.

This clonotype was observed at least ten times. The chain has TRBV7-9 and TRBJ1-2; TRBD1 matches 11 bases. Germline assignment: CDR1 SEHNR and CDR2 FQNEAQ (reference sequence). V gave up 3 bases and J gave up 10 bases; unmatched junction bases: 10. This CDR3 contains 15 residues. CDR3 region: CASSLERGTGGDYTF. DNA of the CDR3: TGTGCCAGCAGCTTGGAGAGAGGGACAGGGGGTGACTACACCTTC.

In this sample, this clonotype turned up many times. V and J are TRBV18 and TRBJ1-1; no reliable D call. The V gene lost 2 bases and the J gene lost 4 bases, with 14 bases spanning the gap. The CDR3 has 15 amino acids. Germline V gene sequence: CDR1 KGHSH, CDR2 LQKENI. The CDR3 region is CASSPSENLGTEAFF. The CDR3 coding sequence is TGTGCCAGCTCACCATCGGAGAACTTAGGCACTGAAGCTTTCTTT.

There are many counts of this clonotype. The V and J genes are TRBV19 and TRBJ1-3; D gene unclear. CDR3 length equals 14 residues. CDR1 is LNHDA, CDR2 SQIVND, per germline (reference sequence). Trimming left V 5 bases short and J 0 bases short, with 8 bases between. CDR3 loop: CASSLVISGNTIYF. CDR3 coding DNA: TGTGCCAGTAGTTTGGTCATCTCTGGAAACACCATATATTTT.

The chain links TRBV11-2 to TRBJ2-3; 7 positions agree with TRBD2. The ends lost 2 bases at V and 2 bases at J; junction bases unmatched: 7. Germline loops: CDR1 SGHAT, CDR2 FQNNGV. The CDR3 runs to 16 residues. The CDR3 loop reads CASSLLRGVNTDTQYF. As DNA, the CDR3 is TGTGCCAGCAGCTTACTTCGGGGGGTGAACACAGATACGCAGTATTTT.

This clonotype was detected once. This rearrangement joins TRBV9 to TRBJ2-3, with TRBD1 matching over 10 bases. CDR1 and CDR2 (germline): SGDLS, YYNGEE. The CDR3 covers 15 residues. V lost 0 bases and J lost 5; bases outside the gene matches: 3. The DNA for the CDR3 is TGTGCCAGCAGCGTAGGAGGACAGGGGGTAGATACGCAGTATTTT. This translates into CASSVGGQGVDTQYF.

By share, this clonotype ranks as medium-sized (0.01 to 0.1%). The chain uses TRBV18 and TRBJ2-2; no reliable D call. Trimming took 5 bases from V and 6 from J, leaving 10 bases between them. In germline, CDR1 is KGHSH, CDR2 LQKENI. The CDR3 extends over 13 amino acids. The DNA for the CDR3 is TGTGCCAGCTCAGGGCTACCTTCCGGGGAGCTGTTTTTT. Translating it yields CASSGLPSGELFF.

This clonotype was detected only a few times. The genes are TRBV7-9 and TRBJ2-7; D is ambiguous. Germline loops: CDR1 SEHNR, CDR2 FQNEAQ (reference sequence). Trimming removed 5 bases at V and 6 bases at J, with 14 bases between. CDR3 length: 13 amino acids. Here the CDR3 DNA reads TGTGCCAGCAGCCTGGGAAATCCCCGCGAGCAGTACTTC. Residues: CASSLGNPREQYF.

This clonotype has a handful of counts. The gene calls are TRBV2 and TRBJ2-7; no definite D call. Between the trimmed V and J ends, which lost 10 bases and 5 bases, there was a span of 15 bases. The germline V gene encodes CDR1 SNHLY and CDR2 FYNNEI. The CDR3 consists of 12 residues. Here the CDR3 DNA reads TGTGCCATCCAACGGACGGCCGACGAGCAGTACTTC. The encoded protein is CAIQRTADEQYF.

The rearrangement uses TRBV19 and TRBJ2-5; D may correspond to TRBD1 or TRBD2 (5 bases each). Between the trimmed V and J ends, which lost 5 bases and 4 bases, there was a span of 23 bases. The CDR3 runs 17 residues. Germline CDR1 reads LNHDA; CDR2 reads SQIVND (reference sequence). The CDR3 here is CASSSYPGHGGGETQYF. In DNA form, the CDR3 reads TGTGCCAGTAGTTCTTACCCTGGACATGGTGGAGGAGAGACCCAGTACTTC.

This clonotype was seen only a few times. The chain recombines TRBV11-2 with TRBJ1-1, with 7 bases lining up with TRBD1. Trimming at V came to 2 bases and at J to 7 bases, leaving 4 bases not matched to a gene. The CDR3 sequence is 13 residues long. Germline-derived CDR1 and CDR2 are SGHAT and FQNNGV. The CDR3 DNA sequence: TGTGCCAGCAGCTTACCCTGGGACAGTGAAGCTTTCTTT. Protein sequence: CASSLPWDSEAFF.

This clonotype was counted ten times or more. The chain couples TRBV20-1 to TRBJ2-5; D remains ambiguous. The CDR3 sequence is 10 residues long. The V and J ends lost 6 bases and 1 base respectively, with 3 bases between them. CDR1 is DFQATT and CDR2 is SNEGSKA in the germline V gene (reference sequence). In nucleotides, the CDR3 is TGCAGTGCAACCCAAGAGACCCAGTACTTC. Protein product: CSATQETQYF.

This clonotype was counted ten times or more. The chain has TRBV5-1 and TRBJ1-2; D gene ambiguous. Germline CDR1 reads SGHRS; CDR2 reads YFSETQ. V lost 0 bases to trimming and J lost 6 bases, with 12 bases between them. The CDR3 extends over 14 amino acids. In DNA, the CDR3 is TGCGCCAGCAGCTTGGTGTGGGGATCAGATGGCTACACCTTC. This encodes CASSLVWGSDGYTF.

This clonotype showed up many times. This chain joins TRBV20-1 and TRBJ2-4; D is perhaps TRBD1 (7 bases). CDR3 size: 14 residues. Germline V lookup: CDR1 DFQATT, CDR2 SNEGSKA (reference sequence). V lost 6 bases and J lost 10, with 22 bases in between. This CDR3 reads CSATRDRSGGIQYF. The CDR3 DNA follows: TGCAGTGCCACCCGGGACAGAAGTGGAGGGATTCAGTACTTC.

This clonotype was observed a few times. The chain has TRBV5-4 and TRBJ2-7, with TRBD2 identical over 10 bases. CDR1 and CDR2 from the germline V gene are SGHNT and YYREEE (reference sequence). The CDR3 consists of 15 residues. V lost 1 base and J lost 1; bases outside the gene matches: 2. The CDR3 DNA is TGTGCCAGCAGCTTGCCACTAGCGGGATCCTACGAGCAGTACTTC. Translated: CASSLPLAGSYEQYF.